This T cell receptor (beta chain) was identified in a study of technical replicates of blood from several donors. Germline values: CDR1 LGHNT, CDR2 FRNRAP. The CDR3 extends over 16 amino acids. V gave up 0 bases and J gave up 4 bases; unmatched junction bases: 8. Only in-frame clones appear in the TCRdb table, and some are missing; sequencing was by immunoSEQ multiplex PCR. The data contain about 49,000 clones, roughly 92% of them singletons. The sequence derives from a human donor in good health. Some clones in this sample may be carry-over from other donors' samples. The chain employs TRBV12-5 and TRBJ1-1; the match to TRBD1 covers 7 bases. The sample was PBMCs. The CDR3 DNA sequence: TGTGCTAGTGGTTTGGTAACAGGGGCATTGGGCACTGAAGCTTTCTTT. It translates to CASGLVTGALGTEAFF.